This TCR beta chain was retrieved from a study of blood T cell repertoires in COVID-19. Whole-study context: Specimens from acute and convalescent COVID-19 originated in the United States, Italy and Spain. PBMCs, B-cell-depleted T cells, or T cells were the source of the cDNA or gDNA that made up the material.

Source study methods: Nucleated cell number was recorded as an estimate derived from reference gene primer amplification. Here immunoSEQ multiplex PCR was the method, and the copy in TCRdb shows in-frame clones only, minus some. That table gives V, J and clone size, and the DNA gave D and trimming. The sample has 250,000 or so clones; around 85% are singletons. Looked up from germline, CDR1 is MNHEY and CDR2 is SVGAGI. CDR3 size: 15 residues. V shed 6 bases, J shed 2 bases, and the junction held 6 bases outside the gene matches. The sample was peripheral blood. This sequence originates from an older woman with active or convalescent COVID-19. The rearrangement links TRBV6-5 to TRBJ1-2; 10 bases are a match to TRBD1. The CDR3 nucleotides are TGTGCCAGCAGGGACAGGGGGGGACCCAACTATGGCTACACCTTC. Translating it yields CASRDRGGPNYGYTF.